The sequence of this TCR beta chain was determined in a study of PD-L1 blockade in urothelial cancer. About the study: Blood gave a median approximately 130,000 T cells.

Here immunoSEQ multiplex PCR was the method, and the copy in TCRdb shows in-frame clones only, minus some. The sample carries tens of thousands of clones, approximately 90% recorded once. The time point: peripheral blood 6 weeks after treatment start. CDR3 length: 13 amino acids. V lost 3 bases to trimming and J lost 7 bases, with 9 bases between them. CDR1 and CDR2 from the germline V gene are SEHNR and FQNEAQ (reference sequence). This TCR came from a woman older than 75 with urothelial cancer. The source material was PBMCs, sampled around atezolizumab (anti-PD-L1) treatment. The rearrangement joins TRBV7-9 to TRBJ2-2, with D perhaps matching TRBD1 (5 bases). The CDR3 bases are TGTGCCAGCAGCTTGGACATACGCGGGGAGCTGTTTTTT. This codes for CASSLDIRGELFF.